What follows are 20 T cell receptor beta chains derived from one specimen sequenced in a study of CD8 T cells in acute hepatitis C reinfection. Using immunoSEQ multiplex PCR, the repertoire was profiled, and TCRdb retains in-frame clones only, with some absent. In the table there are approximately 39,000 clones, more than 75% of which are singletons. Time point indicated: naive CD8 control sorted from an acute-time-point sample. Material: naive CD8+ T cells from PBMCs. The receptors come from a young man with chronic hepatitis C.

Regarding this clone: At one of its ends the junction is not consistent with the germline gene, which may arise from a read error. The chain couples TRBV5-4 to TRBJ1-2; 8 positions agree with TRBD1. CDR3 length: 12 residues. CDR1 SGHNT and CDR2 YYREEE come from the germline V gene (reference sequence). CDR3 DNA sequence: TGTGCCAGCAGCTTTGGACAGGGCCATCTAGTATTC. It codes for CASSFGQGHLVF.

The chain recombines TRBV4-1 with TRBJ2-7; 7 bases align to TRBD2. CDR1 and CDR2 from the germline V gene are MGHRA and YSYEKL. This CDR3 comprises 13 residues. The junction had 4 bases not matched to a gene; V was cut back by 4 bases and J by 4 bases. CDR3 DNA: TGCGCCAGCAGCCCAGCCGGGGGGTACGAGCAGTACTTC. Its translation is CASSPAGGYEQYF.

The chain employs TRBV15 and TRBJ2-5, with a tentative D call TRBD1 (5 bases). V was cut by 0 bases and J by 5 bases, with 16 bases left in between. The CDR3 has 16 residues. Per the germline V gene, CDR1 is LNHNV and CDR2 is YYDKDF (reference sequence). The DNA for the CDR3 is TGTGCCACCAGCAGAGATGACCTAGGGGTTGGGGAGACCCAGTACTTC. Translation: CATSRDDLGVGETQYF.

V gene TRBV5-6 combines with J gene TRBJ2-7; D possibly corresponds to TRBD1 (6 bases). Germline V gene data show CDR1 as SGHDT and CDR2 as YYEEEE. The CDR3 is made up of 17 amino acids. V shed 0 bases and J shed 4 bases, with 20 bases lying between them. CDR3 sequence: CASSLVVPRTELYEQYF. In DNA, the CDR3 is TGTGCCAGCAGCTTGGTTGTTCCGCGGACAGAGCTATACGAGCAGTACTTC. The variable domain in full, completed from reference TRBV5-6 and TRBJ2-7, reads DAGVTQSPTHLIKTRGQQVTLRCSPKSGHDTVSWYQQALGQGPQFIFQYYEEEERQRGNFPDRFSGHQFPNYSSELNVNALLLGDSALYLCASSLVVPRTELYEQYFGPGTRLTVT.

This chain connects TRBV15 to TRBJ1-4; a possible D gene is TRBD1 (5 bases). Germline V CDR1 and CDR2: LNHNV, YYDKDF (reference sequence). The CDR3 length is 15 residues. Trimming left V 4 bases short and J 4 bases short, with 13 bases between. In DNA form, the CDR3 reads TGTGCCACCAGCATAACAGGCGCGGGTAATGAAAAACTGTTTTTT. Protein: CATSITGAGNEKLFF.

The sample holds one count of this clone. The J gene is TRBJ1-1, the V gene TRBV19; D ambiguous. V was clipped by 3 bases and J by 7 bases, with 9 bases between them. CDR3 length: 12 amino acids. The V gene's germline CDR1 is LNHDA and CDR2 SQIVND (reference sequence). The CDR3 nucleotides read TGTGCCAGTAGTATCGGGGTGGGTGAAGCTTTCTTT. Translation gives CASSIGVGEAFF.

The chain is built from TRBV7-9 and TRBJ1-5; D gene ambiguous. V was cut by 5 bases and J by 0 bases, with 11 bases left in between. Germline assignment: CDR1 SEHNR and CDR2 FQNEAQ (reference sequence). This CDR3 is 15 amino acids long. The DNA for the CDR3 is TGTGCCAGCAGCCACAGTCGGTATAGCAATCAGCCCCAGCATTTT. Translated: CASSHSRYSNQPQHF.

This chain uses TRBV25-1 with TRBJ1-5; D is undetermined. Germline V gene data show CDR1 as MGHDK and CDR2 as SYGVNS. The CDR3 is 15 residues long. V lost 3 bases to trimming and J lost 0 bases, with 9 bases between them. The CDR3 loop is CASSDGWSSNQPQHF. The CDR3 bases are TGTGCCAGCAGTGATGGGTGGAGTAGCAATCAGCCCCAGCATTTT.

This clone has a single count. The rearrangement joins TRBV19 to TRBJ2-1; 9 positions agree with TRBD2. The CDR3 is 15 amino acids. CDR1 and CDR2 (germline): LNHDA, SQIVND (reference sequence). The V and J ends lost 3 bases and 6 bases, in that order; junction bases with no gene match: 6. CDR3 sequence reads: CASSMLAGVRNEQFF. The CDR3 region has the DNA TGTGCCAGTAGTATGTTAGCGGGAGTTCGCAATGAGCAGTTCTTC.

This chain uses TRBV6-5 with TRBJ2-3, with D possibly being TRBD2 (5 bases). CDR1 MNHEY and CDR2 SVGAGI come from the germline V gene. The CDR3 length is 14 residues. Trimming removed 4 bases from V and 2 bases from J, with 10 bases in between. The CDR3, as DNA: TGTGCCAGCAGTTCCTCTAGCTACACAGATACGCAGTATTTT. Amino acids: CASSSSSYTDTQYF.

J is TRBJ2-3 and V is TRBV7-9; 7 positions match TRBD2. V lost 4 bases, J lost 0 bases, and 1 base stayed unmatched. The germline V gene has CDR1 SEHNR and CDR2 FQNEAQ (reference sequence). This CDR3 has 14 residues. The CDR3 nucleotides are TGTGCCAGCAGCTCAGCGGGAAGCACAGATACGCAGTATTTT. Amino acids: CASSSAGSTDTQYF.

This clone showed up just a few times. As DNA, the CDR3 is TGTGCCAGTAGTAGAAAGGGGTACGACGAGCAGTACTTC. Its translation: CASSRKGYDEQYF. The gene calls are TRBV19 and TRBJ2-7; tentative D call: TRBD1 (5 bases). The germline V gene encodes CDR1 LNHDA and CDR2 SQIVND (reference sequence). V shed 4 bases and J shed 5 bases, with 12 bases lying between them. The CDR3 totals 13 residues.

Note on this clone: One end of the junction is discordant with germline, which a read error may explain. The V gene is TRBV18, the J gene TRBJ1-3, with unresolved D. This CDR3 is built from 14 residues. Germline lookup yields CDR1 KGHSH and CDR2 LQKENI. The CDR3: CTSSIAGSGNTIYF. The CDR3, as DNA: TGTACCAGCTCAATAGCGGGCTCTGGAAACACCATATATTTT.

Regarding this clone: Germline is not matched at one junction end, which may reflect a read error. The chain uses TRBV5-1 and TRBJ2-7; either TRBD1 or TRBD2 may fit D (5 bases each). Germline V lookup: CDR1 SGHRS, CDR2 YFSETQ. The CDR3 is 16 amino acids. Here the CDR3 DNA reads TGCACCAGCAGCTTTTGGGACGCCCCTGCGAACTACGAGCAGTACTTC. It is translated as CTSSFWDAPANYEQYF.

The sample holds a few counts of this clone. The DNA for the CDR3 is TGTGCCAGCAGCGCCGGGGGGGCCCCACAGGGTATCGCTGAAGCTTTCTTT. Its translation: CASSAGGAPQGIAEAFF. This chain links TRBV9 with TRBJ1-1, with D perhaps TRBD1 (6 bases). The CDR3 consists of 17 residues. Germline-derived CDR1 and CDR2 are SGDLS and YYNGEE. The V end lost 3 bases, the J end lost 6 bases, and 24 bases lay between the germline ends.

V and J are TRBV4-3 and TRBJ2-7; 7 bases fit TRBD1. CDR1 and CDR2 from the germline V gene are LGHNA and YSLEER. The CDR3 spans 15 residues. Trimming at V came to 1 base and at J to 2 bases, leaving 5 bases not matched to a gene. The CDR3 sequence is CASSQGQGSTYEQYF. CDR3 DNA: TGCGCCAGCAGCCAAGGACAGGGATCAACCTACGAGCAGTACTTC.

This chain uses TRBV5-1 with TRBJ2-5; 8 nucleotides agree with TRBD1. Per the germline V gene, CDR1 is SGHRS and CDR2 is YFSETQ. The CDR3 spans 15 residues. With 0 bases clipped from V and 1 base from J, the junction kept 2 bases outside the gene matches. In DNA form, the CDR3 reads TGCGCCAGCAGCTTGGGGACAGGGTCCCAAGAGACCCAGTACTTC. This translates into CASSLGTGSQETQYF.

The V call is TRBV29-1, the J call TRBJ2-7; D possibly corresponds to TRBD1 (5 bases). This CDR3 region has 11 residues. With 3 bases removed from V and 3 bases from J, the gap between germline ends came to 6 bases. Germline values: CDR1 SQVTM, CDR2 ANQGSEA. This CDR3 is CSVDDSYEQYF. The CDR3, as DNA: TGCAGCGTTGATGACAGCTACGAGCAGTACTTC.

The rearrangement joins TRBV6-5 to TRBJ2-7, with D tentatively TRBD1 (6 bases). V was shortened by 0 bases and J by 3 bases, with 9 bases between the two germline ends. The germline gives CDR1 MNHEY, CDR2 SVGAGI. This CDR3 contains 14 residues. The chain's CDR3 is CASSYSGGYYEQYF. CDR3 in DNA: TGTGCCAGCAGTTACTCAGGGGGATACTACGAGCAGTACTTC.

This clone was seen a few times. The chain is built from TRBV2 and TRBJ2-7, with 7 bases that match TRBD1. Germline CDR1 and CDR2: SNHLY and FYNNEI. Losses at the gene ends were 8 bases for V and 5 bases for J; bases not matched to a gene: 3. There are 11 residues in the CDR3. DNA for the CDR3: TGTGCCAGCCAGGGACAGAACGAGCAGTACTTC. Residues: CASQGQNEQYF.